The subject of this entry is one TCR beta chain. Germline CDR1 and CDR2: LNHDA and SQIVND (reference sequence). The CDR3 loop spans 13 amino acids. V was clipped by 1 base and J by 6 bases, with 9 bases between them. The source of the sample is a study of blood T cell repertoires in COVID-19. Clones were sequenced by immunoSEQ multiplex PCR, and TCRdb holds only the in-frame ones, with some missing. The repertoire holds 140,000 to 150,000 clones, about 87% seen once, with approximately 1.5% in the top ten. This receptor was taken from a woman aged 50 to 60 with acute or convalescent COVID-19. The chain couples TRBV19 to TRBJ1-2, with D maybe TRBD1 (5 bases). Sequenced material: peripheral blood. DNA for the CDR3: TGTGCCAGTAGTATAGCAGGGATGAATGGCTACACCTTC. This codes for CASSIAGMNGYTF.